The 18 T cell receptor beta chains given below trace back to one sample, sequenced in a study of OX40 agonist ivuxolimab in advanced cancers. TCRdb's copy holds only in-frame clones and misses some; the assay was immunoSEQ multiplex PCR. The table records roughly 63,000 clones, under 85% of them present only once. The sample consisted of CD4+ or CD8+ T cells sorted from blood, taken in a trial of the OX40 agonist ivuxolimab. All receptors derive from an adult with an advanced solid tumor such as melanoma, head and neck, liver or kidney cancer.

CDR3 amino acids: CASSFGFGTGGIETQYF. CDR3 bases: TGTGCCAGCAGCTTCGGGTTTGGGACAGGAGGGATAGAGACCCAGTACTTC. The rearrangement links TRBV7-3 to TRBJ2-5, with 8 bases that match TRBD1. The CDR3 sequence is 17 residues long. V trimming: 3 bases; J trimming: 4 bases; junction bases outside the gene matches: 13. Looked up from germline, CDR1 is SGHTA and CDR2 is FQGTGA.

This chain's CDR3 is CASSALGAAGGPAEQYF. CDR3 DNA: TGTGCCAGCTCTGCCCTTGGGGCGGCGGGGGGGCCCGCCGAGCAGTACTTC. V usage is TRBV18 and J usage is TRBJ2-7; 9 bases are a match to TRBD2. Germline V gives CDR1 KGHSH, CDR2 LQKENI. V trimming: 6 bases; J trimming: 6 bases; junction bases outside the gene matches: 18. The CDR3 is 17 residues long.

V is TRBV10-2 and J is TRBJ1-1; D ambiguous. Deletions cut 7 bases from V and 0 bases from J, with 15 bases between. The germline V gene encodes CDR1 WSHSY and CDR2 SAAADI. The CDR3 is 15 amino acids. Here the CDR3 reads CASTGENNLNTEAFF. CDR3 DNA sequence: TGCGCCAGCACGGGTGAAAACAACTTGAACACTGAAGCTTTCTTT.

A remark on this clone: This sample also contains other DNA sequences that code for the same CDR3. The CDR3: CASSLSDTQYF. The CDR3 region has the DNA TGTGCCAGCAGCTTATCGGATACGCAGTATTTT. The chain has TRBV11-3 and TRBJ2-3; no firm D call. This CDR3 contains 11 residues. Trimming pared 2 bases from V and 6 bases from J, leaving 3 bases between. Germline CDR1 reads SGHNT; CDR2 reads YENEEA.

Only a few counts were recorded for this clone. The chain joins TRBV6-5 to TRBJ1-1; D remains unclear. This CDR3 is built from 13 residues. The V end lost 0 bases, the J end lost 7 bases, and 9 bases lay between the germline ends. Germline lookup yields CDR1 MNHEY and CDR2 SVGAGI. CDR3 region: CASSYSQQGEAFF. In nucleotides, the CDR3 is TGTGCCAGCAGTTACTCACAGCAAGGTGAAGCTTTCTTT.

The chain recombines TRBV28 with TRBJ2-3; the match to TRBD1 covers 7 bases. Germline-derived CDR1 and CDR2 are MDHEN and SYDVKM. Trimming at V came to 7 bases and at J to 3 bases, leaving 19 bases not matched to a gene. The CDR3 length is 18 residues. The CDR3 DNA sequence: TGTGCCAGCACCAGGACAGGCATTACCTTGGGTAGAACAGATACGCAGTATTTT. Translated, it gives CASTRTGITLGRTDTQYF.

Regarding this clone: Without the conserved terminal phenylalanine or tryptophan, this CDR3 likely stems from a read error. The CDR3 DNA reads TGCGCCAGCAGCCAAGAGGTTAGCACAGATACGCAGTATCTT. The encoded protein is CASSQEVSTDTQYL. The gene calls are TRBV4-3 and TRBJ2-3, with D uncertain. This CDR3 has 14 residues. Trimming cost V 0 bases and J 0 bases, with 4 bases left between them. Germline V gene data show CDR1 as LGHNA and CDR2 as YSLEER.

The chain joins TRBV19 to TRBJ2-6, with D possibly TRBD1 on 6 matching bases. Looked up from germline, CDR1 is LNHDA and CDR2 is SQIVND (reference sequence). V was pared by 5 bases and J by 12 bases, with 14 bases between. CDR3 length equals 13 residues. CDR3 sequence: CASSGQTRGVLTF. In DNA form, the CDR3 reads TGTGCCAGTAGTGGACAGACCCGGGGCGTCCTGACTTTC.

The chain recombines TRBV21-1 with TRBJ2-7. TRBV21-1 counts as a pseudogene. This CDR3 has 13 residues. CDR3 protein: CASSRGLSYEQYF. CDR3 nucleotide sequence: TGTGCCAGCAGCCGGGGCCTCTCCTACGAGCAGTACTTC.

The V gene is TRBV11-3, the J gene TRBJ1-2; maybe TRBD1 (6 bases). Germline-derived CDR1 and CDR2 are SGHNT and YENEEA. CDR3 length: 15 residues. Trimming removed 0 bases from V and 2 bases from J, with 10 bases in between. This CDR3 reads CASSLDRRGNYGYTF. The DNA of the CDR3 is TGTGCCAGCAGCTTAGATCGTAGGGGGAACTATGGCTACACCTTC.

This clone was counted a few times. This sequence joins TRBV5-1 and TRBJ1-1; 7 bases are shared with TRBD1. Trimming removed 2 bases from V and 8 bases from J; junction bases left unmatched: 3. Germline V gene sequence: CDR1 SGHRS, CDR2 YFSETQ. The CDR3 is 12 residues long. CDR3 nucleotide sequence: TGCGCCAGCAGCTTTGACAGGGAGGAAGCTTTCTTT. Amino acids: CASSFDREEAFF.

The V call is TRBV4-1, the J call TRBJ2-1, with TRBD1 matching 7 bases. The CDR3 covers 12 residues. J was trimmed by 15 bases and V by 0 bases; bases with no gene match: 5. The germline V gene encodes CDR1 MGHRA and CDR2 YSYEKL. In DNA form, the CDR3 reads TGCGCCAGCAGCCAAGACGGGACAGTAGGGTTCTTC. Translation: CASSQDGTVGFF.

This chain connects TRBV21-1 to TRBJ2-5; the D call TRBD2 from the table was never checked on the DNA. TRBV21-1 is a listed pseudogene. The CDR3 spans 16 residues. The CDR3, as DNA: TGTGCCAGCAGCAGGGGCCTGCGGGACCGAAAAGAGACCCAGTACTTC. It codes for CASSRGLRDRKETQYF.

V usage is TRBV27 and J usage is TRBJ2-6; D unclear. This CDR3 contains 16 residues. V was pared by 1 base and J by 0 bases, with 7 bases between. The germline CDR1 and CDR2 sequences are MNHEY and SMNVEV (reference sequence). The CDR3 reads CASSLLGISGANVLTF. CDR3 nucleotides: TGTGCCAGCAGTTTATTGGGTATCTCTGGGGCCAACGTCCTGACTTTC.

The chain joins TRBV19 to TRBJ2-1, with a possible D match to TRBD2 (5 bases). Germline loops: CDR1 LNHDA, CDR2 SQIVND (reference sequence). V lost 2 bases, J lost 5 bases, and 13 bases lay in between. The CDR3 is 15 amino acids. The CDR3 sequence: CASSIPSRADNEQFF. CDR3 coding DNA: TGTGCCAGTAGTATACCCTCGCGGGCGGACAATGAGCAGTTCTTC. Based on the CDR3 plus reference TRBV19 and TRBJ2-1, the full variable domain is DGGITQSPKYLFRKEGQNVTLSCEQNLNHDAMYWYRQDPGQGLRLIYYSQIVNDFQKGDIAEGYSVSREKKESFPLTVTSAQKNPTAFYLCASSIPSRADNEQFFGPGTRLTVL.

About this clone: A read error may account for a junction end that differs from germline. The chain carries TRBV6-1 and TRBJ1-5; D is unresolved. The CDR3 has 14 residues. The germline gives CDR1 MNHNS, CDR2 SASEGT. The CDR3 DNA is TGTGCCAGCAGTGGTTCGGATAGCTATCAGCCCCAGCATTTT. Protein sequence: CASSGSDSYQPQHF.

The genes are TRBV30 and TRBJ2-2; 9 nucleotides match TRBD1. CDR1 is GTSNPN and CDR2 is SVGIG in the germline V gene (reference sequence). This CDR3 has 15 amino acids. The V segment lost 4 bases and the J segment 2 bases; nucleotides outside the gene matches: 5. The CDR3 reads CAWNSGQGNTGELFF. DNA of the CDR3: TGTGCCTGGAATTCGGGACAGGGCAACACCGGGGAGCTGTTTTTT.

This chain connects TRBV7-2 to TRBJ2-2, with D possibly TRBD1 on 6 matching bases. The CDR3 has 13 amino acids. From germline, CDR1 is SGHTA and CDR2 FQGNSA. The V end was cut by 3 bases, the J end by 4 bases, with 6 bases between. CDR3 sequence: CASSLDSTGELFF. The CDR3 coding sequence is TGTGCCAGCAGCTTGGACAGCACCGGGGAGCTGTTTTTT.